The clone carrying this TCR beta chain was picked up many times. Germline V gives CDR1 LNHNV, CDR2 YYDKDF (reference sequence). V lost 8 bases and J lost 5; bases outside the gene matches: 13. The CDR3 is 16 amino acids. TCRbeta library preparation incorporated unique molecular identifiers. One entry per CDR3 protein results from TCRdb running MiXCR on the PCR reads. The repertoire holds some 500,000 distinct CDR3 sequences, with around 17% as singletons. The data derive from a study of T-cell reconstitution after alpha-beta-depleted transplantation in children. The source material was PBMCs from the stem cell graft donor, sampled from the stem cell graft. This TCR came from a human donor who donated a stem cell graft to a child with acute lymphoblastic leukemia. The chain carries TRBV15 and TRBJ2-5, with 11 bases aligning to TRBD2. The CDR3 sequence: CATETGTSGPRETQYF. The CDR3 DNA reads TGTGCCACCGAAACCGGGACTAGCGGACCCCGGGAGACCCAGTACTTC.